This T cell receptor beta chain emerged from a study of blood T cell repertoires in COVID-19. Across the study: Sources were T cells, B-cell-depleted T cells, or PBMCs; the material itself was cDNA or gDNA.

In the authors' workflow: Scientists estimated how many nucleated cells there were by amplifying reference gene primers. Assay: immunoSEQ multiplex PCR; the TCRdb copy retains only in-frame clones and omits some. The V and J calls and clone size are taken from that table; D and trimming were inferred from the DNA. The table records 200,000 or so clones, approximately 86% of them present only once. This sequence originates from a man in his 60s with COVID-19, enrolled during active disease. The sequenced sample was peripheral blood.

This chain's CDR3 is CSVHIIWSSGGNNEQFF. The CDR3 DNA is TGCAGCGTTCACATAATCTGGTCTAGCGGAGGGAACAATGAGCAGTTCTTC. The chain carries TRBV29-1 and TRBJ2-1; the match to TRBD2 covers 7 bases. V lost 5 bases to trimming and J lost 5 bases; unmatched junction nucleotides: 18. Germline V lookup: CDR1 SQVTM, CDR2 ANQGSEA. CDR3 length equals 17 residues.